The TCR beta chain under discussion was sequenced for a study of long-term antiretroviral therapy in people with HIV. The V gene end was trimmed by 2 bases and the J gene end by 6 bases; junction bases not matched to a gene: 15. In germline, CDR1 is SGHVS, CDR2 FNYEAQ. This CDR3 comprises 18 residues. At survey level, the immunoSEQ assay was run in its v3.0 version. Data came from immunoSEQ multiplex PCR; TCRdb stores just in-frame clones and leaves some out. The sample lists 25,000 to 35,000 clones, roughly 90% occurring once. The sequences come from unsorted PBMCs, collected 3.1 years after starting antiretroviral therapy. This receptor was obtained from a man younger than 35 with HIV. The J gene is TRBJ2-2, the V gene TRBV7-6; TRBD2 agrees at 7 bases. CDR3 sequence reads: CASSLRGEIGGGPGELFF. CDR3 coding DNA: TGTGCCAGCAGCTTAAGAGGCGAAATCGGCGGGGGTCCCGGGGAGCTGTTTTTT.